This T cell receptor (beta chain) was found in a study of CD8+CD57+ T cells in acquired aplastic anemia. Study in general: When averaged, DNA from sorted CD4+ and CD8+ cells came to 3.2 ug.

Whole-study findings and limits: Researchers reported that CD8+ Simpson's diversity was not significantly different in patients versus controls. Patients had twenty-nine CD8+ CDR3 sequences in common with controls (the shared set).

CDR1 is KGHSH and CDR2 is LQKENI in the germline V gene. CDR3 length: 12 amino acids. V lost 3 bases, J lost 11 bases, and 11 bases lay in between. This clonotype was seen many times. Antigen unknown. Template material for TCR beta VDJ and CDR3 profiling consisted of genomic DNA. TCRdb used MiXCR to reprocess the reads, holding one entry per CDR3 protein. This sample carries 250,000 to 300,000 distinct CDR3 sequences, roughly 50% of them seen once, and the ten largest clones take 6.5% to 10%. The TCR comes from a human donor with severe aplastic anemia or a healthy control (not recorded which). The chain uses TRBV18 and TRBJ1-5; D gene unclear. The sequenced sample consisted of sorted CD4+, CD8+, or CD8+CD57+ T cells (not recorded which) from PBMCs. The CDR3 reads CASSPNQKTQHF. The CDR3 coding sequence is TGTGCCAGCTCACCGAACCAGAAGACCCAGCATTTT. Based on the CDR3 plus reference TRBV18 and TRBJ1-5, the full variable domain is NAGVMQNPRHLVRRRGQEARLRCSPMKGHSHVYWYRQLPEEGLKFMVYLQKENIIDESGMPKERFSAEFPKEGPSILRIQQVVRGDSAAYFCASSPNQKTQHFGDGTRLSIL.